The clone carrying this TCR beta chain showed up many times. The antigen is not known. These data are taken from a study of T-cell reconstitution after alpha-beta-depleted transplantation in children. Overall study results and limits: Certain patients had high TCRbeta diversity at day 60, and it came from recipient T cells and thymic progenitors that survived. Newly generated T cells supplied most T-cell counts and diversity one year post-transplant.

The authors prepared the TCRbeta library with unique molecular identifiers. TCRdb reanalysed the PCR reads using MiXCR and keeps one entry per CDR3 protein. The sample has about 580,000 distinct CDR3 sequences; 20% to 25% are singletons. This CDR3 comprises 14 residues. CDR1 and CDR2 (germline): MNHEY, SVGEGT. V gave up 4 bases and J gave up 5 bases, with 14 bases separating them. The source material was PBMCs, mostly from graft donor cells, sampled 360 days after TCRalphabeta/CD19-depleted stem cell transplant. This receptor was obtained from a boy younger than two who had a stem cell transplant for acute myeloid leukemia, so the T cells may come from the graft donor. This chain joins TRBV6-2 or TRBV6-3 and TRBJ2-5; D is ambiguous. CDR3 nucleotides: TGTGCCAGCAGTTCCCGTGGGGTTCTGGAGACCCAGTACTTC. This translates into CASSSRGVLETQYF.